This is a list of T cell receptor beta chains from one sample in a study of memory CD4+ T cells and cytomegalovirus serostatus. Assay: immunoSEQ multiplex PCR; the TCRdb copy retains only in-frame clones and omits some. The table includes 35,000 to 50,000 clones, around 78% detected once. Material: memory CD4+ T cells from blood. The receptors were gathered from an adult in good health and CMV-seronegative. Each CDR3 is given with its conserved first and last residue. A D gene is named only where the DNA matches it firmly. Expanded clones are given a class, and other clones once, few, many or no size at all.

TRBV28	NA	medium-sized	TRBJ1-1	TGTGCCAGCAGTTCTACAGGATGGGCAACTGAAGCTTTCTTT	CASSSTGWATEAFF
TRBV5-1	NA	NA	TRBJ2-2	TGCGCCAGCAGCCCCCTGAGAGGTTCGAACACCGGGGAGCTGTTTTTT	CASSPLRGSNTGELFF
TRBV18	TRBD2	few	TRBJ2-1	TGTGCCAGCTCTCTAGGGGCGGCGGGAGATGAGCAGTTCTTC	CASSLGAAGDEQFF
TRBV28	NA	NA	TRBJ1-1	TGTGCCACGAGGGTGAACACTGAAGCTTTCTTT	CATRVNTEAFF
TRBV28	NA	NA	TRBJ1-2	TGTGCCAGCACTAATCAAACGAGGGCCCTTTATGGCTACACCTTC	CASTNQTRALYGYTF
TRBV10-2	TRBD2	NA	TRBJ2-3	TGCGCCAGCAGTTGGGGGGGGAGTGCGGATACGCAGTATTTT	CASSWGGSADTQYF
TRBV7-8	NA	NA	TRBJ2-7	TGTGCCAGCAGTTGGGACACTTTATACGAGCAGTACTTC	CASSWDTLYEQYF
TRBV7-7	TRBD1	NA	TRBJ2-3	TGTGCCAGCAGCTTAGGGACAGGGACAGATACGCAGTATTTT	CASSLGTGTDTQYF
TRBV5-1	NA	NA	TRBJ2-1	TGCGCCAGCAGCTTGGAGTCCTCCTACAATGAGCAGTTCTTC	CASSLESSYNEQFF
TRBV2	NA	few	TRBJ1-2	TGTGCCAGCAGTGCATCGACAGGCTCCTATGGCTACACCTTC	CASSASTGSYGYTF
TRBV7-9	NA	few	TRBJ1-5	TGTGCCAGCAGCCGGGACATTAGCAATCAGCCCCAGCATTTT	CASSRDISNQPQHF
TRBV15	NA	once	TRBJ2-3	TGTGCCACCAGCACCCGGACCGACACAGATACGCAGTATTTT	CATSTRTDTDTQYF
TRBV28	NA	NA	TRBJ2-2	TGTGCCACCACAGGGGGGGCGCTTACCACCGGGGAGCTGTTTTTT	CATTGGALTTGELFF
TRBV7-6	TRBD2	NA	TRBJ2-5	TGTGCCAGCAGCGGGACTAGCGGGAGGACGGAGACCCAGTACTTC	CASSGTSGRTETQYF
TRBV21-1	NA	NA	TRBJ2-5	TGTGCCAGCAGCACCGGACTAGCGGGAGGGAGGGGCCAAGAGACCCAGTACTTC	CASSTGLAGGRGQETQYF
TRBV11-2	NA	once	TRBJ2-3	TGTGCCAGCAGCTTGGGACTTCTCAACACAGATACGCAGTATTTT	CASSLGLLNTDTQYF
TRBV30	TRBD1	NA	TRBJ1-2	TGTGCCTGGCAGGGGACAGGGGGCGACTATGGCTACACCTTC	CAWQGTGGDYGYTF
TRBV18	NA	NA	TRBJ2-3	TGTGCCAGCTCTCAACAGTCGAGCACAGATACGCAGTATTTT	CASSQQSSTDTQYF
TRBV5-1	TRBD1	NA	TRBJ1-2	TGCGCCAGCAGCTTGGGAGGACAGGGTTTAAATGGCTACACCTTC	CASSLGGQGLNGYTF
TRBV2	NA	NA	TRBJ2-1	TGTGCCAGCAGTAGCGAGACTGAGCAGTTCTTC	CASSSETEQFF
TRBV7-8	NA	NA	TRBJ2-5	TGTGCCAGCACCAACCAAGAGACCCAGTACTTC	CASTNQETQYF
TRBV19	NA	NA	TRBJ2-2	TGTGCCAGTAGTATAAGGTTTCCGGGGGAGCTGTTTTTT	CASSIRFPGELFF
TRBV9	NA	NA	TRBJ2-7	TGTGCCAGCAGCGTAGGGGCTGACCCATCCTACGAGCAGTACTTC	CASSVGADPSYEQYF
TRBV11-2	TRBD2	NA	TRBJ2-3	TGTGCCAGCAGCTTAAAGGGCGGGAGGGGTGATACGCAGTATTTT	CASSLKGGRGDTQYF
TRBV30	TRBD2	NA	TRBJ2-1	TGTGCCTGGAGTAACCTCCGGGGGGGAAGTAGCTCCTACAATGAGCAGTTCTTC	CAWSNLRGGSSSYNEQFF
TRBV5-1	TRBD2	NA	TRBJ2-2	TGCGCCAGCAGCTCCTATCTCTTACTAGCGGGGGCGAACACCGGGGAGCTGTTTTTT	CASSSYLLLAGANTGELFF
TRBV5-4	NA	NA	TRBJ1-1	TGTGCCAGCAGCTCAAGGGGGTCCCGCGGGACTGAAGCTTTCTTT	CASSSRGSRGTEAFF
TRBV6-1	TRBD2	NA	TRBJ2-7	TGTGCCAGCAGAGGGACTAGCGGGAGTTGGAACGAGCAGTACTTC	CASRGTSGSWNEQYF
TRBV30	NA	NA	TRBJ2-5	TGTGCCTGGACTTTACAAGAGACCCAGTACTTC	CAWTLQETQYF
TRBV5-5	NA	NA	TRBJ2-5	TGTGCCAGCAGCTTGGCCGCAGGTGGGGAGACCCAGTACTTC	CASSLAAGGETQYF
TRBV30	NA	NA	TRBJ1-3	TGTGCCTGGACTCCCGGGGGAAACACCATATATTTT	CAWTPGGNTIYF
TRBV7-2	TRBD2	NA	TRBJ2-2	TGTGCCAGCAGCTTAAATGGCGGGAGTAACACCGGGGAGCTGTTTTTT	CASSLNGGSNTGELFF
TRBV30	TRBD1	NA	TRBJ2-7	TGTGCCTGGAACAGGGGGCTAAGCGAGCAGTACTTC	CAWNRGLSEQYF
TRBV4-3	TRBD2	NA	TRBJ2-1	TGCGCCAGCAGCCAATCTACTAGCGGGAGGGCTTCCTACAATGAGCAGTTCTTC	CASSQSTSGRASYNEQFF
TRBV30	NA	NA	TRBJ1-5	TGTGCCTGGAGTGTACAGGGCGCGGGCAATCAGCCCCAGCATTTT	CAWSVQGAGNQPQHF
TRBV4-3	NA	once	TRBJ1-3	TGCGCCAGCAGCCAAGCTATACAGGGCACCATATATTTT	CASSQAIQGTIYF
TRBV4-2	NA	NA	TRBJ2-2	TGTGCCAGCAGCCAAGCGTTGCGAAGCACCGGGGAGCTGTTTTTT	CASSQALRSTGELFF
TRBV10-3	NA	NA	TRBJ1-3	TGTGCCATCAGTTCCTTTCCGGCGAACTCTGGAAACACCATATATTTT	CAISSFPANSGNTIYF
TRBV2	NA	few	TRBJ1-6	TGTGCCAGCAATCTGGCGGGGGCGAGAAGTAATTCACCCCTCCACTTT	CASNLAGARSNSPLHF
TRBV28	NA	NA	TRBJ1-2	TGTGCCAGCAGTTTGGGACTACCGGGTGGCTACACCTTC	CASSLGLPGGYTF
TRBV18	NA	NA	TRBJ2-2	TGTGCCAGCTCACCCCTCGGGACTCACAACACCGGGGAGCTGTTTTTT	CASSPLGTHNTGELFF
TRBV11-2	NA	NA	TRBJ2-7	TGTGCCAGCAGCATCGGATGGGAAGGGAACGAGCAGTACTTC	CASSIGWEGNEQYF
TRBV10-3	TRBD1	NA	TRBJ1-3	TGTGCCATCAGTATGACAGGGGCTGGAAACACCATATATTTT	CAISMTGAGNTIYF
TRBV19	NA	NA	TRBJ2-4	TGTGCCAGTAGCATTGGACTCTCCACTCAGTACTTC	CASSIGLSTQYF
TRBV5-1	TRBD2	NA	TRBJ2-5	TGCGCCAGCAGCTTCCTAGCGGGAGGCCAAGAGACCCAGTACTTC	CASSFLAGGQETQYF
TRBV5-1	NA	NA	TRBJ2-3	TGCGCCAGCAGCACCGGAAGGACAGTAAGCACAGATACGCAGTATTTT	CASSTGRTVSTDTQYF
TRBV11-3	TRBD1	NA	TRBJ2-7	TGTGCCAGCAGCTTAGGACAGGGGAGGACCTACGAGCAGTACTTC	CASSLGQGRTYEQYF
TRBV7-6	TRBD1	NA	TRBJ2-7	TGTGCCAGCAGCGCGGACAGGCACTCCTACGAGCAGTACTTC	CASSADRHSYEQYF
TRBV18	TRBD1	NA	TRBJ1-1	TGTGCCAGCTCCCGGGGACAGGGGCACACTGAAGCTTTCTTT	CASSRGQGHTEAFF
TRBV28	TRBD1	NA	TRBJ2-1	TGTGCCAGCATTCTAACAGGGGTCTCCTACAATGAGCAGTTCTTC	CASILTGVSYNEQFF
TRBV9	NA	NA	TRBJ2-2	TGTGCCAGCAGCCCCCGGGGGGACACCACCGGGGAGCTGTTTTTT	CASSPRGDTTGELFF
TRBV5-5	TRBD1	NA	TRBJ1-1	TGTGCCAGCAGCACGACAGGGGCCACTGAAGCTTTCTTT	CASSTTGATEAFF
TRBV7-2	TRBD2	NA	TRBJ2-7	TGTGCCAGCAGATCAGGACTAGCCCCCTACGAGCAGTACTTC	CASRSGLAPYEQYF
TRBV28	NA	NA	TRBJ1-1	TGTGCCAGCAGTTTGCGGGCGATAATCACTGAAGCTTTCTTT	CASSLRAIITEAFF
TRBV7-2	TRBD1	NA	TRBJ2-7	TGTGCCAGCAGCAAACAGGGGGCGCAAAGCTACGAGCAGTACTTC	CASSKQGAQSYEQYF
TRBV9	NA	NA	TRBJ2-1	TGTGCCAGCAGCGTAAGGGGGGATCAGGGTGAGCAGTTCTTC	CASSVRGDQGEQFF
TRBV10-1	NA	NA	TRBJ2-1	TGCGCCAGCAGTGAGTCGAGTGACAGTTACAATGAGCAGTTCTTC	CASSESSDSYNEQFF